This is a list of T cell receptor beta chains from one sample in a study of blood T cell repertoires in COVID-19. Here immunoSEQ multiplex PCR was the method, and the copy in TCRdb shows in-frame clones only, minus some. The sample has 250,000 to 300,000 clones; approximately 86% are singletons. Sequenced sample: peripheral blood. The receptors stem from a woman aged 45 to 65 who had recovered from COVID-19. Each CDR3 is given with its conserved first and last residue. Fields, in order: clone size, V gene, D gene, J gene, CDR3 protein, CDR3 DNA. A D gene is named only where the DNA matches it firmly. The size entry is marked missing in some rows and otherwise reads once, few, many or a size class.

abundance: .
v_gene: TRBV6-2/TRBV6-3
d_gene: .
j_gene: TRBJ2-1
CDR3aa: CASSYGAYLEQFF
CDR3nt: TGTGCCAGCAGTTATGGAGCGTACCTGGAGCAGTTCTTC

abundance: .
v_gene: TRBV7-6
d_gene: TRBD1
j_gene: TRBJ1-4
CDR3aa: CASSTGTGEANEKLFF
CDR3nt: TGTGCCAGCAGCACCGGGACAGGGGAAGCTAATGAAAAACTGTTTTTT

abundance: .
v_gene: TRBV5-4
d_gene: TRBD1
j_gene: TRBJ1-2
CDR3aa: CASSLNRGQNYGYTF
CDR3nt: TGTGCCAGCAGCCTAAACAGGGGCCAAAACTATGGCTACACCTTC

abundance: .
v_gene: TRBV5-1
d_gene: TRBD1
j_gene: TRBJ1-6
CDR3aa: CASRGTDNSPLHF
CDR3nt: TGCGCCAGCCGCGGGACAGACAATTCACCCCTCCACTTT

abundance: .
v_gene: TRBV2
d_gene: TRBD2
j_gene: TRBJ2-7
CDR3aa: CASSDPPGGPYEQYF
CDR3nt: TGTGCCAGCAGTGACCCCCCGGGAGGACCCTACGAGCAGTACTTC

abundance: few
v_gene: TRBV27
d_gene: .
j_gene: TRBJ2-5
CDR3aa: CASRGGGGETQYF
CDR3nt: TGTGCCAGCAGGGGCGGGGGCGGGGAGACCCAGTACTTC

abundance: .
v_gene: TRBV7-2
d_gene: .
j_gene: TRBJ2-3
CDR3aa: CASSFESSGTSTDTQYF
CDR3nt: TGTGCCAGCAGCTTTGAGAGCTCGGGGACTAGCACAGATACGCAGTATTTT

abundance: .
v_gene: TRBV29-1
d_gene: .
j_gene: TRBJ2-7
CDR3aa: CSVRNIDEQYF
CDR3nt: TGCAGCGTTCGTAATATTGACGAGCAGTACTTC

abundance: .
v_gene: TRBV15
d_gene: .
j_gene: TRBJ1-4
CDR3aa: CATSEAGPNEKLFF
CDR3nt: TGTGCCACCAGCGAAGCCGGTCCTAATGAAAAACTGTTTTTT

abundance: .
v_gene: TRBV7-9
d_gene: TRBD2
j_gene: TRBJ2-5
CDR3aa: CASSLASGGHQETQYF
CDR3nt: TGTGCCAGCAGCTTAGCCAGCGGGGGCCACCAAGAGACCCAGTACTTC

abundance: .
v_gene: TRBV27
d_gene: .
j_gene: TRBJ1-5
CDR3aa: CASTPTGGNQPQHF
CDR3nt: TGTGCCAGCACCCCAACCGGAGGGAATCAGCCCCAGCATTTT

abundance: .
v_gene: TRBV2
d_gene: TRBD1
j_gene: TRBJ1-1
CDR3aa: CASSEETGFTEAFF
CDR3nt: TGTGCCAGCAGTGAAGAGACAGGGTTCACTGAAGCTTTCTTT

abundance: .
v_gene: TRBV29-1
d_gene: TRBD1
j_gene: TRBJ2-1
CDR3aa: CSVTAGQGLLEQFF
CDR3nt: TGCAGCGTGACTGCGGGACAGGGTCTTCTCGAGCAGTTCTTC

abundance: .
v_gene: TRBV9
d_gene: .
j_gene: TRBJ2-1
CDR3aa: CASSVAPTGSYNEQFF
CDR3nt: TGTGCCAGCAGCGTAGCCCCGACGGGCTCCTACAATGAGCAGTTCTTC

abundance: .
v_gene: TRBV19
d_gene: .
j_gene: TRBJ2-7
CDR3aa: CASSPRDFLFKYF
CDR3nt: TGTGCCAGTAGTCCCCGGGACTTCCTTTTTAAGTACTTC

abundance: .
v_gene: TRBV25-1
d_gene: .
j_gene: TRBJ1-2
CDR3aa: CASSTRAQLSYGYTF
CDR3nt: TGTGCCAGCAGCACCAGGGCCCAGCTGTCCTATGGCTACACCTTC

abundance: .
v_gene: TRBV4-2
d_gene: TRBD1
j_gene: TRBJ1-5
CDR3aa: CASSQGQGYQPQHF
CDR3nt: TGTGCCAGCAGCCAAGGACAGGGGTATCAGCCCCAGCATTTT

abundance: .
v_gene: TRBV29-1
d_gene: .
j_gene: TRBJ2-2
CDR3aa: CSVDSDGVHTGELFF
CDR3nt: TGCAGCGTTGATTCAGACGGGGTACACACCGGGGAGCTGTTTTTT

abundance: .
v_gene: TRBV7-2
d_gene: TRBD2
j_gene: TRBJ2-1
CDR3aa: CASSLATSGRSEYNEQFF
CDR3nt: TGTGCCAGCAGCTTAGCTACTAGCGGGAGGTCGGAGTACAATGAGCAGTTCTTC

abundance: .
v_gene: TRBV7-8
d_gene: .
j_gene: TRBJ2-5
CDR3aa: CASSWANQETQYF
CDR3nt: TGTGCCAGCAGCTGGGCTAATCAAGAGACCCAGTACTTC

abundance: .
v_gene: TRBV4-2
d_gene: TRBD2
j_gene: TRBJ2-1
CDR3aa: CASSQVAGTSGRGEQFF
CDR3nt: TGTGCCAGCAGCCAGGTTGCCGGGACTAGCGGGAGGGGTGAGCAGTTCTTC

abundance: .
v_gene: TRBV18
d_gene: .
j_gene: TRBJ1-2
CDR3aa: CASSPDSAKGYTF
CDR3nt: TGTGCCAGCTCACCGGACTCGGCGAAGGGCTACACCTTC

abundance: .
v_gene: TRBV19
d_gene: TRBD1
j_gene: TRBJ1-5
CDR3aa: CASSTRQGNQPQHF
CDR3nt: TGTGCCAGTAGTACACGACAGGGTAACCAGCCCCAGCATTTT

abundance: .
v_gene: TRBV5-6
d_gene: .
j_gene: TRBJ1-2
CDR3aa: CASSLGGDGPYGYTF
CDR3nt: TGTGCCAGCAGCTTGGGCGGGGACGGACCCTATGGCTACACCTTC

abundance: .
v_gene: TRBV6-5
d_gene: TRBD1
j_gene: TRBJ1-1
CDR3aa: CASSYSRTGTTEAFF
CDR3nt: TGTGCCAGCAGTTACTCCCGGACAGGGACCACTGAAGCTTTCTTT

abundance: .
v_gene: TRBV19
d_gene: TRBD1
j_gene: TRBJ1-2
CDR3aa: CASTPDRGKYYGYTF
CDR3nt: TGTGCCAGTACCCCGGACAGGGGCAAATACTATGGCTACACCTTC

abundance: once
v_gene: TRBV4-3
d_gene: TRBD1
j_gene: TRBJ1-4
CDR3aa: CASSQFDSAAGGKEKLFF
CDR3nt: TGCGCCAGCAGCCAATTTGATAGCGCGGCAGGGGGTAAAGAAAAACTGTTTTTT

abundance: few
v_gene: TRBV10-3
d_gene: TRBD1
j_gene: TRBJ1-2
CDR3aa: CAISPGQGGSGYTF
CDR3nt: TGTGCCATCAGCCCGGGACAGGGAGGTAGTGGCTACACCTTC

abundance: .
v_gene: TRBV29-1
d_gene: TRBD2
j_gene: TRBJ2-1
CDR3aa: CSVEDLRFWGTSGTGEQFF
CDR3nt: TGCAGCGTTGAAGACCTCAGGTTTTGGGGGACTAGCGGAACCGGTGAGCAGTTCTTC

abundance: .
v_gene: TRBV27
d_gene: TRBD1
j_gene: TRBJ2-2
CDR3aa: CASSSLRQGKGTGELFF
CDR3nt: TGTGCCAGCAGTTCCCTCCGACAGGGAAAGGGGACCGGGGAGCTGTTTTTT

abundance: .
v_gene: TRBV6-5
d_gene: .
j_gene: TRBJ1-5
CDR3aa: CASRIQEYSNQPQHF
CDR3nt: TGTGCCAGCAGAATACAGGAATATAGCAATCAGCCCCAGCATTTT